The sequence of this T cell receptor (beta chain) was determined in a study of response to subunit inactivated influenza vaccine. Findings and limits, study-wide: The authors suggested that every seasonal influenza vaccination recruits few new T cells.

The length of the CDR3 is 15 residues. V was cut by 6 bases and J by 2 bases, with 15 bases left in between. As for this clonotype: Antigen specificity is unknown.

TCRdb independently ran MiXCR on the RT-PCR reads; one entry per CDR3 protein. This table has about 480,000 distinct CDR3 sequences, over 10% appearing once. The TCR sequence derives from a man aged 45-65 years who received an inactivated influenza vaccine. The V and J genes are TRBV12-3 or TRBV12-4 and TRBJ2-3; D is unclear. The specimen was PBMCs from blood, collected 45 days after vaccination. CDR3 in amino acids: CASSRSADNTDTQYF. As DNA, the CDR3 is TGTGCCAGCAGCCGATCGGCTGACAACACAGATACGCAGTATTTT.